Listed below are T cell receptor beta chains from one sample, sequenced in a study of cytomegalovirus exposure and HLA in healthy donors. Here immunoSEQ multiplex PCR was the method, and the copy in TCRdb shows in-frame clones only, minus some. The data hold over 150,000 clones, with 70% to 80% observed a single time. Sequencing was performed on PBMCs. The receptors stem from a male donor in good health and CMV-seronegative. CDR3s include the opening cysteine and the closing phenylalanine or tryptophan. A D gene is named only where the DNA matches it firmly. The listing skips clone size in some rows; elsewhere it reads once, few, many or a size class.

J gene	D gene	V gene	clone size	CDR3 DNA	CDR3 protein
TRBJ2-1	NA	TRBV30	NA	TGTGCCTGGAGTGATAGCTACAATGAGCAGTTCTTC	CAWSDSYNEQFF
TRBJ2-7	NA	TRBV29-1	NA	TGCAGCGTCGGCGGCGGAGTTTCCTACGAGCAGTACTTC	CSVGGGVSYEQYF
TRBJ1-4	TRBD1	TRBV30	NA	TGTGCCGGTACAGGGGGCGGATTCGGTGAAAAACTGTTTTTT	CAGTGGGFGEKLFF
TRBJ1-1	NA	TRBV15	few	TGTGCCACCAGCCCCAGTAGGGGTGAAGCTTTCTTT	CATSPSRGEAFF
TRBJ2-1	NA	TRBV28	NA	TGTGCCAGCAGTTCCCAACAGGCCTACAATGAGCAGTTCTTC	CASSSQQAYNEQFF
TRBJ1-3	NA	TRBV6-5	NA	TGTGCCAGCAGTTACAACGCCGAGAGCTCTGAAAACACCATATATTTT	CASSYNAESSENTIYF
TRBJ2-6	NA	TRBV5-1	NA	TGCGCCAGCAGCTTGGTCGCGGGAACCCCCTCTGGGGCCAACGTCCTGACTTTC	CASSLVAGTPSGANVLTF
TRBJ2-1	NA	TRBV6-1	NA	TGTGCCAGCAGTCCCAACCCGCTTTCCGGGGGTGAGCAGTTCTTC	CASSPNPLSGGEQFF
TRBJ1-5	TRBD1	TRBV19	few	TGTGCCAGTAGGGAATGGACAGGCGGTAGCAATCAGCCCCAGCATTTT	CASREWTGGSNQPQHF
TRBJ2-4	NA	TRBV15	NA	TGTGCCACCAGCAGGGCCGCCTTAGGGGTAACGGCCAAAAACATTCAGTACTTC	CATSRAALGVTAKNIQYF
TRBJ2-7	TRBD1	TRBV6-6	few	TGTGCCAGCAGTTTCATAGGGACAGGGTCTTACGAGCAGTACTTC	CASSFIGTGSYEQYF
TRBJ2-7	NA	TRBV7-2	NA	TGTGCCAGCAGCTTAGCTGTGACATCAGCCTACGAGCAGTACTTC	CASSLAVTSAYEQYF
TRBJ1-3	TRBD1	TRBV18	NA	TGTGCCAGCTCACCGGGACAGAGCTCTGGAAACACCATATATTTT	CASSPGQSSGNTIYF
TRBJ1-5	NA	TRBV18	NA	TGTGCCAGCTCACTAGCCTCTCCTCAGGGATATAGCAATCAGCCCCAGCATTTT	CASSLASPQGYSNQPQHF
TRBJ2-5	TRBD2	TRBV4-3	NA	TGCGCCAGCAGCCAGCGACTAGCTCAAGAGACCCAGTACTTC	CASSQRLAQETQYF
TRBJ1-1	NA	TRBV15	NA	TGTGCCACCAGCAGCGTGGGGAGAATGAACACTGAAGCTTTCTTT	CATSSVGRMNTEAFF
TRBJ1-5	TRBD1	TRBV5-1	NA	TGCGCCAGCAGCTTGGACGGGACAGGGGGTCAGCCCCAGCATTTT	CASSLDGTGGQPQHF
TRBJ1-6	NA	TRBV6-5	NA	TGTGCCAGCACCCCGACAGGTCTCTATAATTCACCCCTCCACTTT	CASTPTGLYNSPLHF
TRBJ1-1	TRBD1	TRBV5-1	few	TGCGCCAGCAGCGTACAGGGGATAAACACTGAAGCTTTCTTT	CASSVQGINTEAFF
TRBJ2-2	TRBD1	TRBV28	NA	TGTGCCAGCATTATTGCAGGGGGCAGCGGGGAGCTGTTTTTT	CASIIAGGSGELFF
TRBJ1-2	TRBD1	TRBV6-6	few	TGTGCCAGCAGCCGGGACAGACTAAACTATGGCTACACCTTC	CASSRDRLNYGYTF
TRBJ1-2	NA	TRBV7-2	NA	TGTGCCAGCAGCTTAGCGACCTCCTTCAGGGGACCTTATGGCTACACCTTC	CASSLATSFRGPYGYTF
TRBJ1-5	NA	TRBV7-6	few	TGTGCCAGCAGCTTAGTCATTAATCAGCCCCAGCATTTT	CASSLVINQPQHF
TRBJ2-1	NA	TRBV28	once	TGTGCCAGCGGGGGGAATGAGCAGTTCTTC	CASGGNEQFF
TRBJ2-1	TRBD2	TRBV28	NA	TGTGCCAGCAGTTTAATGGCTAGCGGATACAATGAGCAGTTCTTC	CASSLMASGYNEQFF